What follows are 5 T cell receptor beta chains derived from one specimen sequenced in a study of radiation and T cells in renal cell carcinoma. Sequenced by immunoSEQ multiplex PCR; TCRdb stores in-frame clones only, minus some. The data show around 81,000 clones, with approximately 80% seen just once and 9.4% held by the top ten. As for time point: blood 4 weeks post-SBRT, at nephrectomy. This sample's treatment: 15 Gy SBRT to primary tumor, nephrectomy 4 weeks later. This specimen was blood, taken from a patient whose treatment included radiotherapy and nephrectomy. These receptors came from a man in his fifties or sixties with renal cell carcinoma.

This clone was seen a few times. The chain carries TRBV9 and TRBJ1-1; 10 nucleotides align to TRBD1. There are 17 residues in the CDR3. The ends lost 0 bases at V and 5 bases at J; junction bases unmatched: 10. The V gene's germline CDR1 is SGDLS and CDR2 YYNGEE. In DNA form, the CDR3 reads TGTGCCAGCAGCGTAGACCGACGGGACAGGGGACGAACTGAAGCTTTCTTT. Its protein is CASSVDRRDRGRTEAFF.

The J gene is TRBJ2-3, the V gene TRBV2; 10 bases are shared with TRBD1. The trim removed 5 bases at V and 6 bases at J, leaving 5 bases unmatched. CDR1 is SNHLY, CDR2 FYNNEI, per germline. There are 14 residues in the CDR3. The chain's CDR3 is CASSRDRGVDTQYF. The CDR3 DNA is TGTGCCAGCAGTAGGGACAGGGGTGTCGATACGCAGTATTTT.

The V call is TRBV27, the J call TRBJ1-4; D may be TRBD1 (5 bases). The CDR3 has 14 amino acids. Trimming took off 2 bases at V and 4 bases at J, with 8 bases between the two ends. CDR1 and CDR2 from the germline V gene are MNHEY and SMNVEV (reference sequence). The CDR3 sequence: CASSLHRINEKLFF. The DNA for the CDR3 is TGTGCCAGCAGTTTACACAGGATTAATGAAAAACTGTTTTTT. Variable domain in full (rest from reference TRBV27 and TRBJ1-4): EAQVTQNPRYLITVTGKKLTVTCSQNMNHEYMSWYRQDPGLGLRQIYYSMNVEVTDKGDVPEGYKVSRKEKRNFPLILESPSPNQTSLYFCASSLHRINEKLFFGSGTQLSVL.

This chain links TRBV10-1 with TRBJ2-2; D is undetermined. The CDR3 has 16 amino acids. Trimming took 2 bases from V and 1 from J, leaving 11 bases between them. The V gene's germline CDR1 is WNHNN and CDR2 SYGVQD (reference sequence). The DNA for the CDR3 is TGCGCCAGCAGTGAGCAGCCCGTTGGGAACACCGGGGAGCTGTTTTTT. Residues: CASSEQPVGNTGELFF.

The V call is TRBV7-8, the J call TRBJ1-5; the D gene is possibly TRBD1 (6 bases). CDR1 and CDR2 from the germline V gene are SGHVS and FQNEAQ. The CDR3 has 15 residues. V gave up 5 bases and J gave up 2 bases, with 13 bases separating them. CDR3 in DNA: TGTGCCAGCAGCCCCCGGTCAGGGGGCAATCAGCCCCAGCATTTT. This gives the protein CASSPRSGGNQPQHF.